Below, one T cell receptor (beta chain) is given with its context. This sample stems from a study of blood T cell repertoires in COVID-19. Looking at the study overall: Sites across the United States, Italy and Spain contributed samples from acute and convalescent COVID-19.

V was shortened by 4 bases and J by 14 bases, with 10 bases between the two germline ends. The CDR3 covers 9 residues. Germline V gives CDR1 SQVTM, CDR2 ANQGSEA. Using immunoSEQ multiplex PCR, the repertoire was profiled, and TCRdb retains in-frame clones only, with some absent. The table shows about 87,000 clones, with approximately 87% occurring only once. This chain joins TRBV29-1 and TRBJ2-3; possibly TRBD1 for D (5 bases). The specimen was peripheral blood. This receptor was obtained from a human donor with acute or convalescent COVID-19. The donor label of this sample is uncertain. CDR3 in DNA: TGCAGCGTTGCCCCTACAGGGTATTTT. It is translated as CSVAPTGYF.